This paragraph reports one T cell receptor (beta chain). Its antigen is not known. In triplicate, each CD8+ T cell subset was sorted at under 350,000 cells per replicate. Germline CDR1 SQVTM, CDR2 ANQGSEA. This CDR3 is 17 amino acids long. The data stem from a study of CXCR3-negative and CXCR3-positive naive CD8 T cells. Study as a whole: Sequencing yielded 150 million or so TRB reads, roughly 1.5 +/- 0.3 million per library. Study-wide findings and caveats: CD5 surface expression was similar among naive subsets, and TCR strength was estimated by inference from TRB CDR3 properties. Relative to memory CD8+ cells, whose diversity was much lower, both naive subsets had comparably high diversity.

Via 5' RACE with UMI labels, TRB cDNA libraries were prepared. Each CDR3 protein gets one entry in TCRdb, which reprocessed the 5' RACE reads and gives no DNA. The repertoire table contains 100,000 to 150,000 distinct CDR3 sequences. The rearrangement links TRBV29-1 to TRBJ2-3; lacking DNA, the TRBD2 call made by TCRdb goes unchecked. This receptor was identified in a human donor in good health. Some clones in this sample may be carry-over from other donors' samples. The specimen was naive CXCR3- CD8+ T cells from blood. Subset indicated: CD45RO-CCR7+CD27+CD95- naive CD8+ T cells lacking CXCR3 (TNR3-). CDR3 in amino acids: CSVVGLPSPEGTDTQYF.